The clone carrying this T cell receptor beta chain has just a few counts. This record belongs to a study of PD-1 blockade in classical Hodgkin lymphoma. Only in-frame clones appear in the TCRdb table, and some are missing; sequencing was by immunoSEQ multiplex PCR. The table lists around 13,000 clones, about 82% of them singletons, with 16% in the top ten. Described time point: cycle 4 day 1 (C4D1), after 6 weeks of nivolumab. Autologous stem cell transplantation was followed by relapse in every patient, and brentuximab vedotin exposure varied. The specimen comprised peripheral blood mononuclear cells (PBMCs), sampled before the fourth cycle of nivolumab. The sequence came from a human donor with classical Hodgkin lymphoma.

The CDR3 reads CASSSPRTGGGTIYF. The CDR3 DNA reads as TGTGCCAGCAGCTCGCCAAGAACAGGGGGGGGCACCATATATTTT. The chain is built from TRBV11-2 and TRBJ1-3; 8 bases align to TRBD1. Germline trimming cut 4 bases from V and 9 bases from J; bases unmatched to any gene: 11. The CDR3 runs to 15 residues. The germline V gene has CDR1 SGHAT and CDR2 FQNNGV. Looking up the rest from reference TRBV11-2 and TRBJ1-3 gives the full variable domain: EAGVAQSPRYKIIEKRQSVAFWCNPISGHATLYWYQQILGQGPKLLIQFQNNGVVDDSQLPKDRFSAERLKGVDSTLKIQPAKLEDSAVYLCASSSPRTGGGTIYFGEGSWLTVV.